This T cell receptor beta chain is drawn from a study of cytomegalovirus exposure and HLA in healthy donors. Study-wide results and caveats: Equally common other TCR beta chains were less clonally expanded than HLA-associated ones, a later analysis found.

Note on this clone: The antigen remains unidentified.

V dropped 0 bases and J dropped 6 bases, with 9 bases sitting between them. The CDR3 spans 13 residues. Germline CDR1 SEHNR, CDR2 FQNEAQ (reference sequence). Primers included in the PCR were 60 Vbeta and 13 Jbeta primers. Some clones are missing from TCRdb's copy, which holds only in-frame ones; the method was immunoSEQ multiplex PCR. This sample carries roughly 190,000 clones, 65% to 75% of them seen once, and the ten largest clones take more than 4%. Sequenced input: PBMCs. The clonotype comes from a man between 25 and 39 years old in good health and CMV-seropositive. The V call is TRBV7-9, the J call TRBJ2-7; TRBD2 might be the D (6 bases). The CDR3 is CASSLAWGGEQYF. The CDR3 DNA reads TGTGCCAGCAGCTTAGCGTGGGGAGGCGAGCAGTACTTC. Full variable domain (rest looked up from reference TRBV7-9 and TRBJ2-7): DTGVSQNPRHKITKRGQNVTFRCDPISEHNRLYWYRQTLGQGPEFLTYFQNEAQLEKSRLLSDRFSAERPKGSFSTLEIQRTEQGDSAMYLCASSLAWGGEQYFGPGTRLTVT.